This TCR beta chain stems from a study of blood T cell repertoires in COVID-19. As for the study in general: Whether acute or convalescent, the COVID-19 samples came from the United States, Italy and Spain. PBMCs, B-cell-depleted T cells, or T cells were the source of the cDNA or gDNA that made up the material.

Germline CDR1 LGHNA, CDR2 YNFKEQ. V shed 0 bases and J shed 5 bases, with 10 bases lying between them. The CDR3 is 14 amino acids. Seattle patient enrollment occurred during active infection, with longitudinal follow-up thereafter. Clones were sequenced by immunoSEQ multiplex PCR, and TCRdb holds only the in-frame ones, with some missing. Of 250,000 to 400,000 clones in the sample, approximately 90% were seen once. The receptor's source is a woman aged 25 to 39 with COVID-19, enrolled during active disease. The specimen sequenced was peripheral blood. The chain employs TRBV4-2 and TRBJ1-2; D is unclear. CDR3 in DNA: TGTGCCAGCAGCCAAGATTGGCAGTCGTATGGCTACACCTTC. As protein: CASSQDWQSYGYTF.